These 26 T cell receptor beta chains were sequenced from one sample in a study of blood T cell repertoires in COVID-19. Using immunoSEQ multiplex PCR, the repertoire was profiled, and TCRdb retains in-frame clones only, with some absent. The data contain 250,000 to 400,000 clones, about 90% of them singletons. The sequenced material came from peripheral blood. The receptors here all came from a woman between 25 and 40 years old with COVID-19, enrolled during active disease.

The chain is built from TRBV5-1 and TRBJ2-7, with 8 bases aligning to TRBD2. V gave up 0 bases and J gave up 2 bases; unmatched junction bases: 1. CDR3 size: 14 residues. Per germline, CDR1 SGHRS and CDR2 YFSETQ. The CDR3 region has the DNA TGCGCCAGCAGCTTGGCGGGAGGGCCCTACGAGCAGTACTTC. Amino acids: CASSLAGGPYEQYF.

This sequence joins TRBV18 and TRBJ1-2; 9 bases map to TRBD1. This CDR3 has 15 amino acids. J gave up 0 bases and V 6 bases, and 5 bases lay outside the gene matches. The V gene's germline CDR1 is KGHSH and CDR2 LQKENI. As DNA, the CDR3 is TGTGCCAGCTCCCAGGGACAGGGAGCTAACTATGGCTACACCTTC. Translated: CASSQGQGANYGYTF.

This chain links TRBV11-2 with TRBJ1-2; D remains unclear. V shed 5 bases and J shed 6 bases, with 19 bases lying between them. The length of the CDR3 is 15 residues. Germline values: CDR1 SGHAT, CDR2 FQNNGV. The CDR3 sequence is CASSRPGRQYNGYTF. As DNA, the CDR3 is TGTGCCAGCAGCCGGCCGGGGAGGCAATATAATGGCTACACCTTC.

V is TRBV11-2 and J is TRBJ1-6, with 11 bases that match TRBD1. The CDR3 is made up of 16 amino acids. Germline CDR1 is SGHAT and CDR2 is FQNNGV. After removal of 5 bases from V and 10 bases from J, the junction contained 10 bases not matched to a gene. CDR3 sequence: CASSTNPGQGGSPLHF. CDR3 in DNA: TGTGCCAGCAGCACAAACCCGGGACAGGGGGGCTCACCCCTCCACTTT.

This chain joins TRBV18 and TRBJ2-1; perhaps TRBD2 as D (6 bases). This CDR3 contains 16 residues. Germline CDR1 and CDR2: KGHSH and LQKENI. The V end was cut by 0 bases, the J end by 9 bases, with 18 bases between. CDR3 sequence (DNA): TGTGCCAGCTCACCACCGGCGCAGGGAGGTTTTGGTGAGCAGTTCTTC. Protein: CASSPPAQGGFGEQFF.

This clone was seen just once. The chain links TRBV7-7 to TRBJ2-2, with 8 bases that match TRBD1. CDR3 length: 14 residues. CDR1 is SSHAT and CDR2 is FNYEAQ in the germline V gene (reference sequence). V lost 5 bases to trimming and J lost 4 bases; unmatched junction nucleotides: 3. The CDR3 here is CASSPDRGTGELFF. The DNA of the CDR3 is TGTGCCAGCAGCCCTGACAGGGGCACCGGGGAGCTGTTTTTT. Full variable domain (missing parts from reference TRBV7-7 and TRBJ2-2): GAGVSQSPRYKVTKRGQDVTLRCDPISSHATLYWYQQALGQGPEFLTYFNYEAQPDKSGLPSDRFSAERPEGSISTLTIQRTEQRDSAMYRCASSPDRGTGELFFGEGSRLTVL.

This chain links TRBV19 with TRBJ2-1; 10 bases map to TRBD2. The CDR3 extends over 15 amino acids. The germline gives CDR1 LNHDA, CDR2 SQIVND (reference sequence). Trimming cost V 3 bases and J 7 bases; bases outside gene matches: 6. The CDR3 DNA is TGTGCCAGTAGTATCGCAGCGGGAGGGATAAATGAGCAGTTCTTC. It is translated as CASSIAAGGINEQFF.

A single count supports this clone. Other DNA sequences in the sample encode the same CDR3. The CDR3: CASSQAGGTGELFF. The CDR3 nucleotides are TGTGCCAGCAGCCAAGCCGGCGGGACCGGGGAGCTGTTTTTT. This chain connects TRBV3-1 (or the pseudogene TRBV3-2) to TRBJ2-2; possible D gene TRBD2, 5 bases. The CDR3 is 14 residues long. The ends were cut back, 1 base at V and 5 bases at J, with 8 bases in the middle. Germline assignment: CDR1 LGHDT and CDR2 YNNKEL (reference sequence).

The rearrangement links TRBV18 to TRBJ2-5; 8 bases line up with TRBD1. The CDR3 runs to 14 residues. Germline V lookup: CDR1 KGHSH, CDR2 LQKENI. After removal of 8 bases from V and 5 bases from J, the junction contained 10 bases not matched to a gene. DNA of the CDR3: TGTGCCAGCACGCAACAGGGGGTTGGTGAGACCCAGTACTTC. This encodes CASTQQGVGETQYF.

CDR3 protein: CASSRQGVPNEKLFF. The DNA of the CDR3 is TGTGCCAGCAGCCGTCAGGGTGTCCCTAATGAAAAACTGTTTTTT. This rearrangement joins TRBV7-9 to TRBJ1-4, with TRBD1 as a possible D gene (5 bases). V lost 5 bases and J 3 bases, leaving 13 bases between the germline ends. The CDR3 runs 15 residues. Germline-derived CDR1 and CDR2 are SEHNR and FQNEAQ (reference sequence).

This sequence joins TRBV6-6 and TRBJ1-5; 11 bases match TRBD1. Per the germline V gene, CDR1 is MNHNY and CDR2 is SVGAGI (reference sequence). The CDR3 is made up of 16 amino acids. V lost 4 bases to trimming and J lost 7 bases; unmatched junction nucleotides: 9. The CDR3 coding sequence is TGTGCCAGCAGTTCCCCGGGACAGGGGGTGGACCAGCCCCAGCATTTT. Protein sequence: CASSSPGQGVDQPQHF.

The rearrangement uses TRBV18 and TRBJ1-6; no firm D call. Trimming stripped 3 bases from V and 5 bases from J, with 8 bases between. CDR3 length: 14 residues. Germline lookup yields CDR1 KGHSH and CDR2 LQKENI. The CDR3 sequence is CASSPLNDNSPLHF. As DNA, the CDR3 is TGTGCCAGCTCACCTTTAAATGATAATTCACCCCTCCACTTT.

The CDR3 DNA is TGTGCCAGCAGTTTCGTGGGGGGGTCCTACAATGAGCAGTTCTTC. Its translation is CASSFVGGSYNEQFF. V is TRBV27 and J is TRBJ2-1, with TRBD2 identical over 7 bases. The CDR3 runs to 15 residues. V dropped 3 bases and J dropped 1; count of bases not matched to a gene: 3. Germline CDR1 is MNHEY and CDR2 is SMNVEV (reference sequence).

J is TRBJ2-3 and V is TRBV5-6; no clear D gene. V was clipped by 1 base and J by 4 bases, with 7 bases between them. CDR1 and CDR2 from the germline V gene are SGHDT and YYEEEE. The CDR3 covers 13 residues. The DNA for the CDR3 is TGTGCCAGCAGCTTGTTACTCTCAGATACGCAGTATTTT. Amino acid sequence: CASSLLLSDTQYF. The full variable domain, with the rest looked up from reference TRBV5-6 and TRBJ2-3, is DAGVTQSPTHLIKTRGQQVTLRCSPKSGHDTVSWYQQALGQGPQFIFQYYEEEERQRGNFPDRFSGHQFPNYSSELNVNALLLGDSALYLCASSLLLSDTQYFGPGTRLTVL.

This sequence joins TRBV5-1 and TRBJ2-5, with D perhaps TRBD2 (6 bases). This CDR3 is 17 amino acids long. V was shortened by 4 bases and J by 4 bases, with 23 bases between the two germline ends. Looked up from germline, CDR1 is SGHRS and CDR2 is YFSETQ. The DNA of the CDR3 is TGCGCCAGCAGCGGAGGACCGGGACTTAGCCCCCCAGAGACCCAGTACTTC. Protein product: CASSGGPGLSPPETQYF.

The J gene is TRBJ2-2, the V gene TRBV11-2, with 9 bases lining up with TRBD2. Germline V CDR1 and CDR2: SGHAT, FQNNGV. The CDR3 is 19 residues long. With 1 base clipped from V and 10 bases from J, the junction kept 19 bases outside the gene matches. In DNA form, the CDR3 reads TGTGCCAGCAGCTTAGTCTTGGTAGCGGGAGAGTTACCGGTCGAGGAGCTGTTTTTT. Its protein product is CASSLVLVAGELPVEELFF.

The chain recombines TRBV5-1 with TRBJ1-2; 7 nucleotides match TRBD1. This CDR3 has 14 amino acids. V gave up 0 bases and J gave up 4 bases; unmatched junction bases: 3. In germline, CDR1 is SGHRS, CDR2 YFSETQ. The CDR3 reads CASSLDTGVYGYTF. The CDR3 bases are TGCGCCAGCAGCTTGGATACAGGGGTCTATGGCTACACCTTC.

V gene TRBV4-1 combines with J gene TRBJ2-7, with 7 bases identical to TRBD2. The germline V gene has CDR1 MGHRA and CDR2 YSYEKL. The junction had 9 bases not matched to a gene; V was cut back by 0 bases and J by 7 bases. The CDR3 is 15 residues long. This CDR3 reads CASSQDFAGAREQYF. In nucleotides, the CDR3 is TGCGCCAGCAGCCAAGATTTCGCGGGAGCTCGGGAGCAGTACTTC.

This sequence joins TRBV5-4 and TRBJ2-1; 8 nucleotides agree with TRBD2. V lost 1 base to trimming and J lost 10 bases; unmatched junction nucleotides: 7. There are 14 residues in the CDR3. Germline V lookup: CDR1 SGHNT, CDR2 YYREEE (reference sequence). CDR3 bases: TGTGCCAGCAGCTTGCCGGCACAGCGGGGGGAGCAGTTCTTC. Translated, it gives CASSLPAQRGEQFF.

This clone has more than one count but fewer than ten. This sequence joins TRBV30 and TRBJ1-6; TRBD1 matches 9 bases. Germline-derived CDR1 and CDR2 are GTSNPN and SVGIG (reference sequence). Losses at the gene ends were 4 bases for V and 7 bases for J; bases not matched to a gene: 8. This CDR3 is built from 15 residues. The CDR3 sequence is CAWTRRDRVNSPLHF. The CDR3 coding sequence is TGTGCCTGGACCCGACGGGACAGGGTCAATTCACCCCTCCACTTT.

This sequence joins TRBV11-2 and TRBJ2-7; no firm D call. This CDR3 contains 13 residues. The V gene's germline CDR1 is SGHAT and CDR2 FQNNGV. The V and J ends lost 6 bases and 2 bases respectively, with 11 bases between them. This CDR3 is CASRTSLAYEQYF. Here the CDR3 DNA reads TGTGCCAGCAGAACCAGCCTAGCCTACGAGCAGTACTTC.

This chain connects TRBV14 to TRBJ1-1, with a possible D match to TRBD1 (5 bases). CDR1 is SGHDN, CDR2 FVKESK, per germline. CDR3 length: 18 amino acids. Trimming removed 4 bases at V and 0 bases at J, with 21 bases between. CDR3 residues: CASSPSVRAGHLNTEAFF. The CDR3 nucleotides read TGTGCCAGCAGCCCAAGTGTCCGTGCTGGACACTTGAACACTGAAGCTTTCTTT.

The chain joins TRBV6-5 to TRBJ2-3; possibly TRBD2 for D (6 bases). CDR3 length: 12 residues. Germline values: CDR1 MNHEY, CDR2 SVGAGI. Trimming removed 6 bases from V and 9 bases from J, with 13 bases in between. DNA of the CDR3: TGTGCCAGCAGCGGGGTGGGAGGAACGCAGTATTTT. Protein product: CASSGVGGTQYF.

The CDR3 spells CASSSLQGGDLAFF. The CDR3 bases are TGCGCCAGCAGCTCGTTACAGGGTGGCGACCTAGCTTTCTTT. The chain joins TRBV5-1 to TRBJ1-1, with D possibly matching TRBD1 (6 bases). V was shortened by 3 bases and J by 10 bases, with 19 bases between the two germline ends. Per the germline V gene, CDR1 is SGHRS and CDR2 is YFSETQ. The CDR3 runs 14 residues.

The V call is TRBV3-1 (or the pseudogene TRBV3-2), the J call TRBJ1-6, with D hard to call. Trimming shortened V by 1 base and J by 9 bases, and 13 bases separated the two germline ends. The CDR3 extends over 15 amino acids. CDR1 is LGHDT, CDR2 YNNKEL, per germline (reference sequence). The CDR3 bases are TGTGCCAGCAGCCAAGCCCCGTTTTCGGGTTCACCCCTCCACTTT. Encoded protein: CASSQAPFSGSPLHF.

This clone occurred once. The CDR3 bases are TGTGCCAGCAGTTGGACACTCAATCAGCCCCAGCATTTT. Translation: CASSWTLNQPQHF. V is TRBV27 and J is TRBJ1-5, with a tentative D call TRBD1 (5 bases). Germline V gives CDR1 MNHEY, CDR2 SMNVEV (reference sequence). V dropped 4 bases and J dropped 3 bases, with 7 bases sitting between them. The CDR3 contains 13 residues.